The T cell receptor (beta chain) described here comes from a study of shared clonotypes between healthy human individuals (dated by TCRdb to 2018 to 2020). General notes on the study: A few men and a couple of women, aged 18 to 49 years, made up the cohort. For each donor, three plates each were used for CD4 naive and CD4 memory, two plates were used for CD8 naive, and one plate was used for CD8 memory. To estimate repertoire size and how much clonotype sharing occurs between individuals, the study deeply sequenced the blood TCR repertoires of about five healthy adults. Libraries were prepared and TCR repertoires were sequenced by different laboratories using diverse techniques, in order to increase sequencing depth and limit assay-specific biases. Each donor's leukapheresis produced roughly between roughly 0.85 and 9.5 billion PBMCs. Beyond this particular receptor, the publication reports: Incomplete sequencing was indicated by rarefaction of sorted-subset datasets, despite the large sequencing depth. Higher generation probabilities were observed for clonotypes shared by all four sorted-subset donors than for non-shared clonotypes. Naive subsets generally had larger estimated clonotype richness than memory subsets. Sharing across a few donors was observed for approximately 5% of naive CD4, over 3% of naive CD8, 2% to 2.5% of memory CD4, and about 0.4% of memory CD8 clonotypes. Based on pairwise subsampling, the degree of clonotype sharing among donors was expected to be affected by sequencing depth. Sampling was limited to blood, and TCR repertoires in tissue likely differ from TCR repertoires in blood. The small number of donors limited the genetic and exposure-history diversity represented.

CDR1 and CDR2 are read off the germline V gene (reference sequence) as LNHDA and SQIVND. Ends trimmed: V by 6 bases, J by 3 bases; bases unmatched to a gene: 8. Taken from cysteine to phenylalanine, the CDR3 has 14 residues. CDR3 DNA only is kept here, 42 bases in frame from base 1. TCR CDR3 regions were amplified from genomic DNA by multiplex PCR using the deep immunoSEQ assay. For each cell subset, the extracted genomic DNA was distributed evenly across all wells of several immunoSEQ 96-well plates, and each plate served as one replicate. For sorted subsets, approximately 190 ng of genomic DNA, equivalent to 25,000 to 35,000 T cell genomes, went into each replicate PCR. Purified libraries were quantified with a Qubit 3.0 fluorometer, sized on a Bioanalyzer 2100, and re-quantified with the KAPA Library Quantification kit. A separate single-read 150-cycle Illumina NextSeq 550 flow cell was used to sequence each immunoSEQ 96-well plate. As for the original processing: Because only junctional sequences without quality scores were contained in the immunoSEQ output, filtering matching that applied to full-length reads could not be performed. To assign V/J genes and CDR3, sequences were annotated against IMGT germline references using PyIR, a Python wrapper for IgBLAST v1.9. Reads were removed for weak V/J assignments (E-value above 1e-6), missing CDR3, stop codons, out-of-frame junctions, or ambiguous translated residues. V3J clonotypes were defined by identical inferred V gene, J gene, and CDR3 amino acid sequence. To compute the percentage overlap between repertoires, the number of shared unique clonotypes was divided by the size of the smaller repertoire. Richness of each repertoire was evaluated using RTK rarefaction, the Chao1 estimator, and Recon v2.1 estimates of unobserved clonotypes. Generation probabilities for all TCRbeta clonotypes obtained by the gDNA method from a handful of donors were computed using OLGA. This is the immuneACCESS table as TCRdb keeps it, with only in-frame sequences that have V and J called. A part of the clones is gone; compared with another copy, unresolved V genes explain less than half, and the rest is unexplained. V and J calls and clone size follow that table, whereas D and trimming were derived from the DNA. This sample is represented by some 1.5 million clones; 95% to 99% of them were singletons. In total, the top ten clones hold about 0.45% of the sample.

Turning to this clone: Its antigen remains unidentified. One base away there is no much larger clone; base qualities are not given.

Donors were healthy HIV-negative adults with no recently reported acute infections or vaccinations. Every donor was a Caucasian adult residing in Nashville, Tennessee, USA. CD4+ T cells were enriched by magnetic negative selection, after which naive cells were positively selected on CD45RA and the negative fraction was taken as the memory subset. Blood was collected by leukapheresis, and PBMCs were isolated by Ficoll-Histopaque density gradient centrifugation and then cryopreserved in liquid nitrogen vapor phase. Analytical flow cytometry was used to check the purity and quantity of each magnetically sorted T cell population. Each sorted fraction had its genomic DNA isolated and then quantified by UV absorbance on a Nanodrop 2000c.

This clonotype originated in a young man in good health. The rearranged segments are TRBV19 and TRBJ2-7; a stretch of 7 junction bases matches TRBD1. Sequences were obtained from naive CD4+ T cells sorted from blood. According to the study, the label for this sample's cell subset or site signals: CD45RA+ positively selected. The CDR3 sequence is CASSKEDRYYEQYF. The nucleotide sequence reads TGTGCCAGTAGCAAAGAGGACAGGTACTACGAGCAGTACTTC.